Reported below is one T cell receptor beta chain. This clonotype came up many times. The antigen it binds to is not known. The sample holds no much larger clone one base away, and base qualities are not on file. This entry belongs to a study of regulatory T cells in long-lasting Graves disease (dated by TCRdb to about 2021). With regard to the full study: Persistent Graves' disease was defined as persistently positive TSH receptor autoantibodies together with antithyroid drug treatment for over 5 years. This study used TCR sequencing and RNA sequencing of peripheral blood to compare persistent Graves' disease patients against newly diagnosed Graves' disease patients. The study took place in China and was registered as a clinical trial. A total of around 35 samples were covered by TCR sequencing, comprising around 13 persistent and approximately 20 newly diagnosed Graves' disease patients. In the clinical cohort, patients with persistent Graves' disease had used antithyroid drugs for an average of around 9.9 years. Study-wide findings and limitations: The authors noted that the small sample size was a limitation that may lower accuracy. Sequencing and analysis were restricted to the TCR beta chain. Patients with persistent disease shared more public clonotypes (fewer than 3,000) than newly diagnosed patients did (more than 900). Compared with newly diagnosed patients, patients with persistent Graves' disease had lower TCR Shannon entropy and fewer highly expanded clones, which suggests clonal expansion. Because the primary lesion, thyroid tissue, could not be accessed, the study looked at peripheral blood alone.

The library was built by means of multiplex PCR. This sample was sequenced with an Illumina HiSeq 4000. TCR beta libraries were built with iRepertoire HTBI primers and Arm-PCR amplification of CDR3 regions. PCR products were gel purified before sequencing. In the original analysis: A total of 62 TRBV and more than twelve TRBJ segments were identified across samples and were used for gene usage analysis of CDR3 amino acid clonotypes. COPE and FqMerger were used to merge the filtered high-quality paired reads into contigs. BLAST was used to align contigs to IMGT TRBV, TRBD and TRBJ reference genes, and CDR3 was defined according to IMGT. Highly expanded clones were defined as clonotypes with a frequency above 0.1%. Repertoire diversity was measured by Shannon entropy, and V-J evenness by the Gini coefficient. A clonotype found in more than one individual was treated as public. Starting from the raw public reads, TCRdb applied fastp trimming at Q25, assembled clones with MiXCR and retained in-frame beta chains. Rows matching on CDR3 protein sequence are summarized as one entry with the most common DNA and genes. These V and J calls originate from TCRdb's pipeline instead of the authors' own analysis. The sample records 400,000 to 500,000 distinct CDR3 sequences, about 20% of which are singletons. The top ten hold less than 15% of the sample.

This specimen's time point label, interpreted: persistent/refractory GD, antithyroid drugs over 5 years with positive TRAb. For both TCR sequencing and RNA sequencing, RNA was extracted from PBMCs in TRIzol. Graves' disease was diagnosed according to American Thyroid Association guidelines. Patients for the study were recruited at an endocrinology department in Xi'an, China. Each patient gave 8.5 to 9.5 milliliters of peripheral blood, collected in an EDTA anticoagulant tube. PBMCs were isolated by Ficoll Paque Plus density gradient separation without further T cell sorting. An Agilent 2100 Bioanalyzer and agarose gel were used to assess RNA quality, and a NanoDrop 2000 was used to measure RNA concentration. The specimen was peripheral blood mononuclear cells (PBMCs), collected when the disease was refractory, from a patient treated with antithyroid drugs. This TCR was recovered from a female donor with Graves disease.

The CDR3 protein: CAVKGRGLTKQYF. The bases are TGTGCCGTCAAGGGGCGAGGCCTTACGAAGCAGTACTTC. The V and J genes are TRBV6-2 or TRBV6-3 and TRBJ2-7; TRBD1 might be the D gene, on 5 matching bases. Counted from cysteine to phenylalanine, this CDR3 has 13 amino acids. Only the CDR3 DNA stays, 39 bases, in frame from base 1. V gives up 11 bases and J gives up 8 bases, and the segment between their germline ends measures 22 bases. The germline V gene supplies CDR1 MNHEY and CDR2 SVGEGT.